The 13 T cell receptor beta chains reported below all come from one sample, sequenced in a study of T-cell reconstitution after alpha-beta-depleted transplantation in children. Unique molecular identifiers were incorporated into the prepared TCRbeta library. In TCRdb, the PCR reads were re-called with MiXCR into one record per CDR3 protein. The sample holds around 700,000 distinct CDR3 sequences, roughly 13% seen once. The sample consisted of PBMCs, taken before TCRalphabeta/CD19-depleted stem cell transplant. The receptor set was obtained from a girl aged 2 to 10 with congenital amegakaryocytic thrombocytopenia, due to receive a stem cell transplant.

This clonotype was recorded many times. This CDR3 is CSARDLWEGLAHQETQYF. Written as DNA, the CDR3 is TGCAGTGCTAGAGATCTTTGGGAGGGCCTGGCCCACCAAGAGACCCAGTACTTC. This chain uses TRBV20-1 with TRBJ2-5, with 7 bases lining up with TRBD2. From germline, CDR1 is DFQATT and CDR2 SNEGSKA (reference sequence). The CDR3 has 18 residues. V dropped 0 bases and J dropped 0; count of bases not matched to a gene: 13.

This clonotype was detected only a few times. V is TRBV3-1 and J is TRBJ2-1, with 8 bases aligning to TRBD2. Per the germline V gene, CDR1 is LGHDT and CDR2 is YNNKEL (reference sequence). V dropped 1 base and J dropped 2; count of bases not matched to a gene: 13. This CDR3 has 19 residues. The CDR3 spells CASSQAIPFREGPYNEQFF. The DNA for the CDR3 is TGTGCCAGCAGCCAAGCTATCCCCTTTCGGGAGGGCCCCTACAATGAGCAGTTCTTC.

This clonotype was seen a few times. J is TRBJ2-1 and V is TRBV11-2; 9 positions agree with TRBD2. Germline CDR1 and CDR2: SGHAT and FQNNGV. This CDR3 region has 16 residues. Germline trimming cut 1 base from V and 4 bases from J; bases unmatched to any gene: 5. In DNA form, the CDR3 reads TGTGCCAGCAGCTTAGGTCCTAGCGGGGAATACAATGAGCAGTTCTTC. Its translation is CASSLGPSGEYNEQFF.

A few counts support this clonotype. V gene TRBV6-7 combines with J gene TRBJ2-1; 7 nucleotides align to TRBD2. TRBV6-7 is an ORF, with its function uncertain. The CDR3 sequence is 18 residues long. With V trimmed by 0 bases and J by 3 bases, 11 bases remained unmatched. CDR3 sequence reads: CASSYSTTAGAHYNEQFF. For the CDR3, the DNA is TGTGCCAGCAGTTACTCGACAACGGCGGGAGCTCACTACAATGAGCAGTTCTTC.

There are a few counts of this clonotype. V usage is TRBV4-1 and J usage is TRBJ2-2, with 16 bases lining up with TRBD2. V trimming: 4 bases; J trimming: 5 bases; junction bases outside the gene matches: 10. This CDR3 has 19 amino acids. In germline, CDR1 is MGHRA, CDR2 YSYEKL. In DNA form, the CDR3 reads TGCGCCAGCAGCCCGTTACCGGGACTAGCGGGAGGGGGAACCGGGGAGCTGTTTTTT. Translated, it gives CASSPLPGLAGGGTGELFF.

About this clonotype: A much larger clone lies a single base off, so this may be a read error. The V and J genes are TRBV24-1 and TRBJ2-1; tentative D call: TRBD2 (5 bases). The germline gives CDR1 KGHDR, CDR2 SFDVKD. The CDR3 loop spans 16 amino acids. The CDR3 region has the DNA TGTGCCATCAGTGATTCAGGCGGGCAGAGAGGCGATGAGCAGTTCTTC. Translating gives CAISDSGGQRGDEQFF.

The sample holds a few counts of this clonotype. The chain uses TRBV12-3 or TRBV12-4 and TRBJ2-3; 8 bases line up with TRBD2. The CDR3 consists of 13 residues. With V trimmed by 6 bases and J by 15 bases, 14 bases remained unmatched. CDR3 in amino acids: CASRLGSGLDSYF. The CDR3 nucleotides read TGTGCCAGCAGGTTGGGGTCGGGACTAGATTCCTATTTT.

This clonotype has a single count. This chain joins TRBV5-1 and TRBJ2-3, with 7 nucleotides matching TRBD1. This CDR3 has 14 residues. CDR1 is SGHRS, CDR2 YFSETQ, per germline. V lost 6 bases to trimming and J lost 2 bases; unmatched junction nucleotides: 6. The CDR3 sequence: CASNTGQNTDTQYF. The CDR3 DNA reads TGCGCCAGCAATACGGGACAGAACACAGATACGCAGTATTTT.

A few counts support this clonotype. The V call is TRBV20-1, the J call TRBJ2-7, with 9 nucleotides matching TRBD1. The CDR3 extends over 17 amino acids. J was trimmed by 7 bases and V by 1 base; bases with no gene match: 17. Germline V CDR1 and CDR2: DFQATT, SNEGSKA (reference sequence). CDR3 protein: CSARGKFWGQGDREQYF. CDR3 nucleotides: TGCAGTGCTAGAGGGAAATTTTGGGGACAGGGTGATCGGGAGCAGTACTTC.

This clonotype appeared a few times. The chain recombines TRBV27 with TRBJ2-3; the match to TRBD2 covers 10 bases. Trimming at V came to 7 bases and at J to 2 bases, leaving 3 bases not matched to a gene. Germline V gives CDR1 MNHEY, CDR2 SMNVEV (reference sequence). The CDR3 has 14 residues. This chain's CDR3 is CASIGLAATDTQYF. CDR3 in DNA: TGTGCCAGCATAGGACTAGCGGCCACAGATACGCAGTATTTT.

The rearrangement joins TRBV20-1 to TRBJ2-1, with D perhaps matching TRBD2 (5 bases). Trimming removed 6 bases at V and 0 bases at J, with 12 bases between. Germline CDR1 and CDR2: DFQATT and SNEGSKA (reference sequence). This CDR3 spans 14 amino acids. For the CDR3, the DNA is TGCAGTGCCACCACTAGTAGCTCCTACAATGAGCAGTTCTTC. Translated, it gives CSATTSSSYNEQFF.

In this sample, this clonotype turned up many times. V is TRBV10-3 and J is TRBJ2-1; TRBD2 aligns across 14 bases. V trimming: 5 bases; J trimming: 7 bases; junction bases outside the gene matches: 19. The CDR3 has 20 residues. The germline V gene has CDR1 ENHRY and CDR2 SYGVKD. CDR3 amino acids: CAISRRGVAGTSGSQNEQFF. CDR3 in DNA: TGTGCCATCAGTCGCAGAGGGGTTGCCGGGACTAGCGGGAGCCAGAATGAGCAGTTCTTC.

CDR3 sequence: CSAGTSGSAAVVGPDTQYF. The CDR3 coding sequence is TGCAGTGCTGGGACTAGCGGGAGCGCCGCCGTGGTAGGACCAGATACGCAGTATTTT. This chain joins TRBV20-1 and TRBJ2-3, with 14 positions matching TRBD2. This CDR3 has 19 residues. Per germline, CDR1 DFQATT and CDR2 SNEGSKA (reference sequence). J was trimmed by 4 bases and V by 5 bases; bases with no gene match: 17.